This T cell receptor (beta chain) was observed in a study of blood T cell repertoires in COVID-19. Study overall: Samples came from the United States, Italy and Spain, spanning acute and convalescent COVID-19. The analysed material was cDNA or gDNA that came from T cells, B-cell-depleted T cells, or PBMCs.

As originally analysed: How many nucleated cells were present was estimated from reference gene primer amplification. Sequencing was performed with immunoSEQ multiplex PCR; in TCRdb, only in-frame clones are kept and a portion is missing. V, J and clone size were drawn from that table, and D and trimming were deduced from the DNA. The sample has under 300,000 clones, around nine tenths seen once; the top ten hold around 2%. Trimming left V 0 bases short and J 1 base short, with 10 bases between. The CDR3 runs to 15 residues. The V gene's germline CDR1 is SGHRS and CDR2 YFSETQ. This clone turned up a few times.

The sample taken for sequencing was peripheral blood. The chain couples TRBV5-1 to TRBJ1-1; D is perhaps TRBD1 (5 bases). The sequence was obtained from a woman aged 40 to 50 who had recovered from COVID-19. The CDR3 spells CASSLVGQGNTEAFF. CDR3 nucleotide sequence: TGCGCCAGCAGCTTGGTTGGTCAGGGGAACACTGAAGCTTTCTTT. The full variable domain, its missing parts supplied by reference TRBV5-1 and TRBJ1-1, is KAGVTQTPRYLIKTRGQQVTLSCSPISGHRSVSWYQQTPGQGLQFLFEYFSETQRNKGNFPGRFSGRQFSNSRSEMNVSTLELGDSALYLCASSLVGQGNTEAFFGQGTRLTVV.